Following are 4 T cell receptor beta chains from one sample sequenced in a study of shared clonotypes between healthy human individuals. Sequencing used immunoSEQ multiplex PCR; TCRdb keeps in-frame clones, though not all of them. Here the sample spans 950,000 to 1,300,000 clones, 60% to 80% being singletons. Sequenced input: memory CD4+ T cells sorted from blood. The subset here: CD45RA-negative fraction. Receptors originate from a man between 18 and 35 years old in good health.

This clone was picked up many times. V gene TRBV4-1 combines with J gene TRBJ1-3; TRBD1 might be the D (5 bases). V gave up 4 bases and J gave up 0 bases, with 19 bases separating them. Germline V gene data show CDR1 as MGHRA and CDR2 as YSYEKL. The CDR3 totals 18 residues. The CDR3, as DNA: TGCGCCAGCAGCCTCAAGGGGTCTTATGACCCCTCTGGAAACACCATATATTTT. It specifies CASSLKGSYDPSGNTIYF.

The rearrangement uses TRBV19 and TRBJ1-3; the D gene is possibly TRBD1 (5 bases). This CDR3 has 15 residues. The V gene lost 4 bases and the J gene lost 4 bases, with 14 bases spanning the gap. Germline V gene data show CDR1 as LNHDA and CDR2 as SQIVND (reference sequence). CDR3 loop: CASSTGPGSGNTIYF. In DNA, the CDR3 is TGTGCCAGTAGTACGGGACCCGGCTCGGGAAACACCATATATTTT.

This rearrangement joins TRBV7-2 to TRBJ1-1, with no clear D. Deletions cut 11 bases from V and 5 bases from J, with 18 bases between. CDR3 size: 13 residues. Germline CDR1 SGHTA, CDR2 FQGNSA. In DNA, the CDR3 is TGTGCCGGAACCTCACCCACGGCGACTGAAGCTTTCTTT. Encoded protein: CAGTSPTATEAFF.

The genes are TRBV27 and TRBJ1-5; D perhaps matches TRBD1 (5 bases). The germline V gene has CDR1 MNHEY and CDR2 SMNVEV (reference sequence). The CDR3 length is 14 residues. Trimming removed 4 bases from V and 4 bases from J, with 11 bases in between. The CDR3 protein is CASSSLGGNQPQHF. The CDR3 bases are TGTGCCAGCAGTTCCTTGGGGGGTAATCAGCCCCAGCATTTT.